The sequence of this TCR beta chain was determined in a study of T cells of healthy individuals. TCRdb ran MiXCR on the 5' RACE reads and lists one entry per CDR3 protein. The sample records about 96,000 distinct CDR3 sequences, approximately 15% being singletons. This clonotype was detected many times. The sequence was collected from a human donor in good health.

The CDR3 nucleotides read TGTGCCATCAGTCACCGGGGGGATGACTATGGCTACACCTTC. It specifies CAISHRGDDYGYTF. The chain joins TRBV10-3 to TRBJ1-2; D is possibly TRBD1 (5 bases). Trimming shortened V by 5 bases and J by 3 bases, and 13 bases separated the two germline ends. CDR1 ENHRY and CDR2 SYGVKD come from the germline V gene. CDR3 length equals 14 residues.